Listed here are 11 T cell receptor beta chains from one sample, sequenced in a study of blood T cells in healthy people across ages. Alongside a J-beta primer mix, a sample-barcoded 5' primer served in a second PCR lasting about 7 to 11 cycles. Using its own MiXCR run on the 5' RACE reads, TCRdb lists one record per CDR3 protein. The sample includes about 1.6 million distinct CDR3 sequences, about 35% of them seen just once. The sequenced sample consisted of blood. All receptors come from a woman in her 30s in good health.

The V call is TRBV5-1, the J call TRBJ1-2; TRBD1 aligns across 8 bases. The CDR3 is made up of 16 amino acids. Losses at the gene ends were 4 bases for V and 4 bases for J; bases not matched to a gene: 12. The germline V gene has CDR1 SGHRS and CDR2 YFSETQ. CDR3 coding DNA: TGCGCCAGCAGCGTCACCGGGACAGGAGCCCTCTATGGCTACACCTTC. Residues: CASSVTGTGALYGYTF.

This clonotype was found a few times. The chain employs TRBV20-1 and TRBJ2-7, with D perhaps TRBD2 (5 bases). The CDR3 has 14 amino acids. V was shortened by 3 bases and J by 4 bases, with 16 bases between the two germline ends. Germline-derived CDR1 and CDR2 are DFQATT and SNEGSKA (reference sequence). In DNA, the CDR3 is TGCAGTGCTAGTTCTATTGAGGGTGGATACGAGCAGTACTTC. It yields the protein CSASSIEGGYEQYF.

The chain has TRBV9 and TRBJ2-7, with TRBD2 matching 11 bases. With 3 bases clipped from V and 2 bases from J, the junction kept 16 bases outside the gene matches. The CDR3 runs 19 residues. Germline CDR1 reads SGDLS; CDR2 reads YYNGEE. This chain's CDR3 is CASSGPEKIRTSGPYEQYF. CDR3 coding DNA: TGTGCCAGCAGCGGACCCGAAAAAATAAGGACTAGCGGGCCCTACGAGCAGTACTTC.

This clonotype was recorded a few times. The chain links TRBV28 to TRBJ1-5, with D perhaps matching TRBD1 (5 bases). The V and J ends lost 4 bases and 0 bases respectively, with 13 bases between them. CDR1 is MDHEN, CDR2 SYDVKM, per germline. The CDR3 totals 16 residues. This chain's CDR3 is CASSSLVGVSNQPQHF. CDR3 nucleotide sequence: TGTGCCAGCAGTTCCTTGGTGGGGGTTAGCAATCAGCCCCAGCATTTT. The full variable domain, completed using reference TRBV28 and TRBJ1-5, is DVKVTQSSRYLVKRTGEKVFLECVQDMDHENMFWYRQDPGLGLRLIYFSYDVKMKEKGDIPEGYSVSREKKERFSLILESASTNQTSMYLCASSSLVGVSNQPQHFGDGTRLSIL.

This clonotype has more than one count but fewer than ten. J is TRBJ2-3 and V is TRBV20-1; D might be TRBD1 or TRBD2, each matching 5 bases. The germline V and J ends were trimmed by 3 bases and 1 base, with 11 bases remaining between them. The CDR3 totals 14 residues. The germline V gene has CDR1 DFQATT and CDR2 SNEGSKA (reference sequence). The chain's CDR3 is CSASPLGGTDTQYF. Written as DNA, the CDR3 is TGCAGTGCTAGTCCATTGGGGGGCACAGATACGCAGTATTTT.

This clonotype was counted a few times. This chain uses TRBV12-3 or TRBV12-4 with TRBJ1-2; 12 nucleotides agree with TRBD1. CDR3 length: 16 amino acids. Germline trimming cut 3 bases from V and 8 bases from J; bases unmatched to any gene: 10. The DNA for the CDR3 is TGTGCCAGCAGTTTGGCCCCGGGACAGGGGGCGCCGGGCTACACCTTC. This sequence encodes CASSLAPGQGAPGYTF.

The V call is TRBV9, the J call TRBJ2-1; TRBD1 aligns across 8 bases. This CDR3 is 15 amino acids long. J was trimmed by 6 bases and V by 1 base; bases with no gene match: 6. Germline V gene data show CDR1 as SGDLS and CDR2 as YYNGEE. The CDR3 coding sequence is TGTGCCAGCAGCGTACCAGGGGGCCCCTTCAATGAGCAGTTCTTC. It yields the protein CASSVPGGPFNEQFF.

This chain links TRBV6-1 with TRBJ2-1; D gene uncertain. This CDR3 is built from 17 residues. Trimming took off 2 bases at V and 2 bases at J, with 16 bases between the two ends. Per the germline V gene, CDR1 is MNHNS and CDR2 is SASEGT. The CDR3 reads CASSESLFNKPYNEQFF. CDR3 bases: TGTGCCAGCAGTGAATCCCTTTTTAACAAACCCTACAATGAGCAGTTCTTC.

About this clonotype: A read error may explain this, as a much larger clone is one base away. The V call is TRBV4-2, the J call TRBJ2-1; 7 bases agree with TRBD1. In germline, CDR1 is LGHNA, CDR2 YNFKEQ. The V segment lost 0 bases and the J segment 2 bases; nucleotides outside the gene matches: 4. CDR3 length: 16 amino acids. CDR3 residues: CASSQEGGTAYNEQFF. The CDR3 nucleotides are TGTGCCAGCAGCCAAGAAGGGGGCACCGCCTACAATGAGCAGTTCTTC.

The CDR3 loop reads CASSQGTGYEGYTF. CDR3 DNA sequence: TGCGCCAGCAGCCAAGGGACAGGATATGAAGGCTACACCTTC. This chain links TRBV4-1 with TRBJ1-2, with 7 bases lining up with TRBD1. CDR3 length: 14 amino acids. Unmatched junction bases numbered 7, after V lost 1 base and J lost 8 bases. In germline, CDR1 is MGHRA, CDR2 YSYEKL.

The genes are TRBV6-5 and TRBJ2-2, with a possible D match to TRBD1 (5 bases). The ends were cut back, 8 bases at V and 4 bases at J, with 5 bases in the middle. The CDR3 is 11 amino acids. Per the germline V gene, CDR1 is MNHEY and CDR2 is SVGAGI. The CDR3 loop reads CASQGTGELFF. The CDR3 DNA follows: TGTGCCAGCCAGGGCACCGGGGAGCTGTTTTTT.